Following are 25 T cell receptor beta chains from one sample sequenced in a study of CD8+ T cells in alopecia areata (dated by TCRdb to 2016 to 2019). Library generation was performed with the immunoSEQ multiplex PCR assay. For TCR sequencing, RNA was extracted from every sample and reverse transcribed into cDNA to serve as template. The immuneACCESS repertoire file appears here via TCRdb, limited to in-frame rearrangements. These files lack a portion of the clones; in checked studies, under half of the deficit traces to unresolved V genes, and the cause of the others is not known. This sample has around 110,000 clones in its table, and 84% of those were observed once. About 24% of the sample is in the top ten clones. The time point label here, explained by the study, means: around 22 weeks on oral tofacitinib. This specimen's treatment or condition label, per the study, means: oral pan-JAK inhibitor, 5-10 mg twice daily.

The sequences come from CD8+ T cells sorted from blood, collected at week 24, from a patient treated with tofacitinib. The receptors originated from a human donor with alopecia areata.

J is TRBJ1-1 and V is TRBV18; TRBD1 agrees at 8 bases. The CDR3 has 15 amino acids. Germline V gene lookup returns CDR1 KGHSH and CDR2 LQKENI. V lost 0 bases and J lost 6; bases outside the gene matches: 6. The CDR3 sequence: CASSPPDTGGAEAFF. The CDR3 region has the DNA TGTGCCAGCTCACCACCGGACACAGGGGGGGCTGAAGCTTTCTTT.

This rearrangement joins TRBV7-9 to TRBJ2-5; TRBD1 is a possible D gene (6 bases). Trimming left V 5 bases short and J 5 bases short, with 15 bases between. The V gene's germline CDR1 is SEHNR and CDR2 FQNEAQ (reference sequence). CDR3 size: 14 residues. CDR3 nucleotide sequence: TGTGCCAGCAGCGGGAACAGGGAATCGGAGACCCAGTACTTC. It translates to CASSGNRESETQYF.

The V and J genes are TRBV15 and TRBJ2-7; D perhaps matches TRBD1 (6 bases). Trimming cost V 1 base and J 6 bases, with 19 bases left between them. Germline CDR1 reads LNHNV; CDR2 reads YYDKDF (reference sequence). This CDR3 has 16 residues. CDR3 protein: CATSRAVGGVESEQYF. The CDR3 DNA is TGTGCCACCAGCAGAGCGGTAGGGGGAGTAGAGTCCGAGCAGTACTTC.

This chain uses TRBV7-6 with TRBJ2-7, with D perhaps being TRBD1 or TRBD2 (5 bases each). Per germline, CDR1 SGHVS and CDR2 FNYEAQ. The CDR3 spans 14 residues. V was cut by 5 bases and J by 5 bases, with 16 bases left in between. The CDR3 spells CASSLGAASNEQYF. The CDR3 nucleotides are TGTGCCAGCAGCCTCGGGGCAGCGAGCAACGAGCAGTACTTC.

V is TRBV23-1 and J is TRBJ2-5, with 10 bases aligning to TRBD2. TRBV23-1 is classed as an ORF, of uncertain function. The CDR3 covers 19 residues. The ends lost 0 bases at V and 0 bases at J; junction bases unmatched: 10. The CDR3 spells CASSQSLASGGQDQETQYF. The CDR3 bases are TGCGCCAGCAGTCAATCGTTGGCTAGCGGGGGCCAAGACCAAGAGACCCAGTACTTC.

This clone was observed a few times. This chain's CDR3 is CASSYETGAKNIQYF. CDR3 sequence (DNA): TGTGCCAGCAGTTACGAGACCGGTGCCAAAAACATTCAGTACTTC. V usage is TRBV6-5 and J usage is TRBJ2-4; no clear D. Germline V gene sequence: CDR1 MNHEY, CDR2 SVGAGI. This CDR3 comprises 15 residues. V was cut by 2 bases and J by 1 base, with 9 bases left in between.

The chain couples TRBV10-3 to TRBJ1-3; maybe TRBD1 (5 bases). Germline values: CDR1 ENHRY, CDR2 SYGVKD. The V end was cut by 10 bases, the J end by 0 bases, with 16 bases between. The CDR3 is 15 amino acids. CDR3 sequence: CATRVLGTSGNTIYF. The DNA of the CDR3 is TGTGCCACCCGGGTGCTGGGGACCTCTGGAAACACCATATATTTT.

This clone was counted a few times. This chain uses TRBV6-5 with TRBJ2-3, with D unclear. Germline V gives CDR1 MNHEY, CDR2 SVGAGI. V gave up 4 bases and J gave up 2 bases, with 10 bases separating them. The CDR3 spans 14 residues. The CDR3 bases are TGTGCCAGCAGTTTTTTATCGGACACAGATACGCAGTATTTT. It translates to CASSFLSDTDTQYF.

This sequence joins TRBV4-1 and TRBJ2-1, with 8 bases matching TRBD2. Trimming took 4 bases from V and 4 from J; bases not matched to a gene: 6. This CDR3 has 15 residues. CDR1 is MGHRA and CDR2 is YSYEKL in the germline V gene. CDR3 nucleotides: TGCGCCAGCAGCCTTGAACTAGCGGTTTACAATGAGCAGTTCTTC. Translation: CASSLELAVYNEQFF.

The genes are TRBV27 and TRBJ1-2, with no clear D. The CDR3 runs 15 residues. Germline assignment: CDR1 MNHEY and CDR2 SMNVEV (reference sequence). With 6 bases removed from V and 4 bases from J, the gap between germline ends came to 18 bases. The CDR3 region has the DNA TGTGCCAGCAGCTCCGCAGGTGGGCAGAGCTATGGCTACACCTTC. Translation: CASSSAGGQSYGYTF.

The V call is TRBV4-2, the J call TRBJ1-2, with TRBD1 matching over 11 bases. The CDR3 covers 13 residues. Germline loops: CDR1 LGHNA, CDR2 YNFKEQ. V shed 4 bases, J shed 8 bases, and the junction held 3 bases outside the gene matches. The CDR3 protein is CASSRTGGDGYTF. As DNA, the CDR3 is TGTGCCAGCAGCCGGACAGGGGGCGACGGCTACACCTTC.

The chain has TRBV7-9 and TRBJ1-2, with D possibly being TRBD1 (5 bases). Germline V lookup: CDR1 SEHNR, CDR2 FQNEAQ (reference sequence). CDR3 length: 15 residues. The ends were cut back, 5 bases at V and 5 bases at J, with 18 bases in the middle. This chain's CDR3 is CASSNQGLGTYGYTF. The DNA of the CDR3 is TGTGCCAGCAGCAATCAGGGACTGGGTACTTATGGCTACACCTTC.

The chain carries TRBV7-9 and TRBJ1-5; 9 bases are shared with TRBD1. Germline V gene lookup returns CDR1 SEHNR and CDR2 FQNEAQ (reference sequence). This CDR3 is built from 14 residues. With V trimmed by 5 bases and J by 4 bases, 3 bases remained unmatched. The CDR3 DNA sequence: TGTGCCAGCAGCCTAGGACAGGGGAATCAGCCCCAGCATTTT. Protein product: CASSLGQGNQPQHF.

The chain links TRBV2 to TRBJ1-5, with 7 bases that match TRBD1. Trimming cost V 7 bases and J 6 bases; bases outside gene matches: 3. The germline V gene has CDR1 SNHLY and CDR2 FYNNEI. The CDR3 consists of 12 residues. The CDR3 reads CASKTGVQPQHF. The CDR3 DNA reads TGTGCCAGCAAAACAGGGGTTCAGCCCCAGCATTTT.

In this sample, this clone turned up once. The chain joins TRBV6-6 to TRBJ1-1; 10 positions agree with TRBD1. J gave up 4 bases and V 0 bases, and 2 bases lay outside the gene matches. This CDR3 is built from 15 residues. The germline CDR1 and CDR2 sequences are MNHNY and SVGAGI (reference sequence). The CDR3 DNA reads TGTGCCAGCAGTTACTCCGGACAGGGGGGCACTGAAGCTTTCTTT. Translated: CASSYSGQGGTEAFF.

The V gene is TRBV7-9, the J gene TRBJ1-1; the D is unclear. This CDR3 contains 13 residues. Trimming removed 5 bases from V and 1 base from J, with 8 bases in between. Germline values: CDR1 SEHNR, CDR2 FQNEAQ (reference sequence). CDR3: CASSPAANTEAFF. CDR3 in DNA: TGTGCCAGCAGCCCTGCAGCGAACACTGAAGCTTTCTTT. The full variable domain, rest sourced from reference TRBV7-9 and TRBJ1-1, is DTGVSQNPRHKITKRGQNVTFRCDPISEHNRLYWYRQTLGQGPEFLTYFQNEAQLEKSRLLSDRFSAERPKGSFSTLEIQRTEQGDSAMYLCASSPAANTEAFFGQGTRLTVV.

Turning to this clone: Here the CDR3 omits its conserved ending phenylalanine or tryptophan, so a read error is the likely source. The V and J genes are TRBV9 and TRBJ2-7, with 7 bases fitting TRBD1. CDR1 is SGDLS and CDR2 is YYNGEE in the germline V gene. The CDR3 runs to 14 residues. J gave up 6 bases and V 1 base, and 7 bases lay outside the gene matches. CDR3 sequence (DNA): TGTGCCAGCAGCGTAAGCACAGGGGAACCCGAGCAGTACCTC. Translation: CASSVSTGEPEQYL.

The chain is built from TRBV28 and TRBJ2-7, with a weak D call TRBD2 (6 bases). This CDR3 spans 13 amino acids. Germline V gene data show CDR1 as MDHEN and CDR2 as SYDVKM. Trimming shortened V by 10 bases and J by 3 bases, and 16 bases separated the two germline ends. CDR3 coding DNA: TGTGCCACCAAAGTGGGGGGAAGCTACGAGCAGTACTTC. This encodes CATKVGGSYEQYF.

DNA of the CDR3: TGTGCCAGCAGCTTTAGGACTCAAGAGACCCAGTACTTC. Translated: CASSFRTQETQYF. This chain joins TRBV5-6 and TRBJ2-5; weak D call: TRBD2 (5 bases). The CDR3 loop spans 13 amino acids. Germline loops: CDR1 SGHDT, CDR2 YYEEEE. Trimming took off 2 bases at V and 2 bases at J, with 7 bases between the two ends.

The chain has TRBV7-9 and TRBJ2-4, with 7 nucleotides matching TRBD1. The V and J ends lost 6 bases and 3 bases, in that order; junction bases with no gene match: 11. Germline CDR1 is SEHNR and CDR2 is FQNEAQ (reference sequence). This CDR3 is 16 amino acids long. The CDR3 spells CASRPNDRDDKNIQYF. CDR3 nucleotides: TGTGCCAGCAGGCCCAACGACAGGGACGACAAAAACATTCAGTACTTC. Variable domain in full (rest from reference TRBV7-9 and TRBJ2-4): DTGVSQNPRHKITKRGQNVTFRCDPISEHNRLYWYRQTLGQGPEFLTYFQNEAQLEKSRLLSDRFSAERPKGSFSTLEIQRTEQGDSAMYLCASRPNDRDDKNIQYFGAGTRLSVL.

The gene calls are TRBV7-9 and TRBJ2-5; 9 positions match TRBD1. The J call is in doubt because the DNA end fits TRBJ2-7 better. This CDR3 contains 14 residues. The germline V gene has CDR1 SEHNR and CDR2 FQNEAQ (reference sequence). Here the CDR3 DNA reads TGTGCCAGCAGCCCCACAGGGGGCCGCTACGAGCAGTACTTC. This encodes CASSPTGGRYEQYF.

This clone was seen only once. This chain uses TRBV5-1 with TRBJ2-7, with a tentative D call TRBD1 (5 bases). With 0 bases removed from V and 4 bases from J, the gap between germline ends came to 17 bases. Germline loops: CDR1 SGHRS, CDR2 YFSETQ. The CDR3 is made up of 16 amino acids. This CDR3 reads CASSLGGGAPKYEQYF. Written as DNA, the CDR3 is TGCGCCAGCAGCTTGGGGGGCGGTGCGCCCAAATACGAGCAGTACTTC.

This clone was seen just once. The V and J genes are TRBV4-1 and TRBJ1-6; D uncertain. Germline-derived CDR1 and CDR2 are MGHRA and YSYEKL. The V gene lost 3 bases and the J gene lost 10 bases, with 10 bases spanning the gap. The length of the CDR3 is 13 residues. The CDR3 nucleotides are TGCGCCAGCAGCCAGGGATATGAATCACCCCTCCACTTT. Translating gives CASSQGYESPLHF.

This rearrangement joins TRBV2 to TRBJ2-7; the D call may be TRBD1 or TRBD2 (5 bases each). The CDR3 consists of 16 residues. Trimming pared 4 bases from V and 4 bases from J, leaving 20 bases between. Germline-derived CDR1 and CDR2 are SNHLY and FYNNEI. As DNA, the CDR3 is TGTGCCAGCAGTGTCGGACTGGGGACCAGACGTTACGAGCAGTACTTC. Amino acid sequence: CASSVGLGTRRYEQYF. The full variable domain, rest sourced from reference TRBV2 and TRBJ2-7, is EPEVTQTPSHQVTQMGQEVILRCVPISNHLYFYWYRQILGQKVEFLVSFYNNEISEKSEIFDDQFSVERPDGSNFTLKIRSTKLEDSAMYFCASSVGLGTRRYEQYFGPGTRLTVT.

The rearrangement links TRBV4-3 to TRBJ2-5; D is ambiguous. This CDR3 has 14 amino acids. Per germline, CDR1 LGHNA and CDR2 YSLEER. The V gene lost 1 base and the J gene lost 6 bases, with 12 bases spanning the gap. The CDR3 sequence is CASSQGLGRKTQYF. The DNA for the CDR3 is TGCGCCAGCAGCCAAGGTCTGGGCAGAAAGACCCAGTACTTC.